The present TCR beta chain was sequenced within a study of T cell responses to AZD1222 COVID-19 vaccine. Study outcomes and limitations: Distributed over spike, vaccine-associated CD4 TCRs predominated at 160-218 and 743-854. Reportedly, nearly half of unique spike TCRs recognized epitopes outside B.1.351/B.1.1.7 mutations. The study found Spike-specific TCR breadth and depth rose after two AZD1222 doses. Clonal diversity may have been underestimated in mostly white British donors.

Comments on this clone: Its antigen remains unknown.

TCRdb's copy holds only in-frame clones and misses some; the assay was immunoSEQ multiplex PCR. The repertoire holds some 110,000 clones, with approximately 85% as singletons. This clonotype was obtained from an adult who received the AZD1222 COVID-19 vaccine. Sequencing was performed on peripheral blood, taken 28 days after the second AZD1222 dose.

The CDR3 DNA sequence: TGTGCCTGGAGGGGACAGGGCTCACCCCTCCACTTT. Translating it yields CAWRGQGSPLHF. The chain carries TRBV30 and TRBJ1-6; 9 nucleotides align to TRBD1. Trimming cost V 3 bases and J 10 bases; bases outside gene matches: 1. The germline CDR1 and CDR2 sequences are GTSNPN and SVGIG (reference sequence). This CDR3 spans 12 amino acids.